These 8 T cell receptor delta chains were sequenced from one sample in a study of Vδ1+ human thymocytes. What these receptors recognize is not known. Extracted RNA was reverse transcribed into cDNA. The CDR3 regions were amplified by multiplex PCR from V-gene primers to a constant-region primer. TCRdb reprocessed the multiplex PCR reads using CATT. The repertoire includes approximately 58,000 delta-chain clones, around 15% of them detected once, and approximately 0.4% sits in the top ten. Overall study results and limits: Highly polyclonal TRG and TRD repertoires with Gaussian CDR3 length distributions appeared in thymus.

The sequenced sample was Vdelta1+ gamma-delta thymocytes from the thymus. Subset in this sample: FACS-sorted CD3+ TCRalphabeta- TCRVdelta1+ TCRVdelta2- thymocytes. Every receptor here comes from a girl younger than two who had congenital heart surgery.

The V and J genes are TRDV1 and TRDJ1; maybe TRDD3 (6 bases). The CDR3 is made up of 17 amino acids. The V gene lost 2 bases and the J gene lost 1 base, with 17 bases spanning the gap. CDR1 is TSWWSYY, CDR2 QGS, per germline. Here the CDR3 reads CALGETLKGYFTDKLIF. CDR3 nucleotides: TGTGCTCTTGGGGAAACCCTGAAAGGATACTTCACCGATAAACTCATCTTT.

This clone was seen a few times. The rearrangement joins TRDV1 to TRDJ1, with a possible D match to TRDD3 (6 bases). CDR1 is TSWWSYY, CDR2 QGS, per germline. V was pared by 0 bases and J by 0 bases, with 44 bases between. There are 27 residues in the CDR3. CDR3 sequence: CALGELSHPDTSIVRGLPLTYTDKLIF. DNA of the CDR3: TGTGCTCTTGGGGAACTATCGCACCCGGATACTTCCATCGTGAGGGGGCTTCCCCTCACCTACACCGATAAACTCATCTTT.

The chain uses TRDV1 and TRDJ1, with 7 bases lining up with TRDD3. This CDR3 is 21 amino acids long. Germline CDR1 reads TSWWSYY; CDR2 reads QGS. The V gene end was trimmed by 1 base and the J gene end by 3 bases; junction bases not matched to a gene: 23. CDR3 region: CALGEPFPFTGGIPRADKLIF. The DNA of the CDR3 is TGTGCTCTTGGGGAACCTTTCCCCTTTACGGGGGGGATCCCAAGGGCCGATAAACTCATCTTT.

The chain links TRDV1 to TRDJ1, with TRDD3 matching over 13 bases. This CDR3 is 25 amino acids long. Germline V gene lookup returns CDR1 TSWWSYY and CDR2 QGS. V trimming: 2 bases; J trimming: 0 bases; junction bases outside the gene matches: 27. CDR3 sequence reads: CALGEGFTPTGGYGMLTRYTDKLIF. The CDR3 DNA is TGTGCTCTTGGGGAAGGTTTCACCCCCACTGGGGGATACGGGATGCTGACTAGATACACCGATAAACTCATCTTT.

The rearrangement uses TRDV1 and TRDJ1, with 7 bases matching TRDD3. Trimming cost V 4 bases and J 0 bases; bases outside gene matches: 38. This CDR3 comprises 26 residues. CDR1 is TSWWSYY, CDR2 QGS, per germline. CDR3 loop: CALGARLGASHPFKTGDIGYTDKLIF. Here the CDR3 DNA reads TGTGCTCTTGGGGCCAGATTGGGCGCTTCCCACCCCTTTAAAACTGGGGATATCGGCTACACCGATAAACTCATCTTT.

The chain has TRDV1 and TRDJ1; weak D call: TRDD3 (5 bases). The V gene's germline CDR1 is TSWWSYY and CDR2 QGS. Deletions cut 2 bases from V and 4 bases from J, with 20 bases between. The CDR3 has 17 residues. The CDR3 is CALGEGSRGEICDKLIF. Written as DNA, the CDR3 is TGTGCTCTTGGGGAAGGGAGTCGCGGGGAGATATGCGATAAACTCATCTTT.

This clone turned up a few times. This chain joins TRDV1 and TRDJ1, with TRDD3 matching over 12 bases. The CDR3 extends over 21 amino acids. Germline loops: CDR1 TSWWSYY, CDR2 QGS. V gave up 2 bases and J gave up 0 bases; unmatched junction bases: 16. The CDR3 sequence: CALGENVGRYWGIPDTDKLIF. The CDR3, as DNA: TGTGCTCTTGGGGAAAACGTCGGGAGGTACTGGGGGATACCCGACACCGATAAACTCATCTTT.

This clone was detected only a few times. V and J are TRDV1 and TRDJ1; no definite D call. V lost 0 bases to trimming and J lost 0 bases, with 17 bases between them. Germline V gene sequence: CDR1 TSWWSYY, CDR2 QGS. This CDR3 is 18 amino acids long. The CDR3 loop is CALGELNPSTRYTDKLIF. In DNA, the CDR3 is TGTGCTCTTGGGGAACTAAATCCCTCCACCCGGTACACCGATAAACTCATCTTT.